Following are 23 T cell receptor beta chains from one sample sequenced in a study of T cell responses to AZD1222 COVID-19 vaccine. Clones were read by immunoSEQ multiplex PCR, and TCRdb kept only the in-frame ones, dropping some. The table includes about 94,000 clones, around 89% detected once. Here the sequenced sample was peripheral blood, taken 28 days after the second AZD1222 dose. These receptors came from an adult who received the AZD1222 COVID-19 vaccine.

The V and J genes are TRBV9 and TRBJ1-1; no definite D call. Per germline, CDR1 SGDLS and CDR2 YYNGEE. CDR3 length equals 13 residues. V was clipped by 0 bases and J by 7 bases, with 10 bases between them. CDR3 region: CASSVVETGEAFF. DNA of the CDR3: TGTGCCAGCAGCGTAGTTGAGACGGGTGAAGCTTTCTTT. Full variable domain (remainder filled in from reference TRBV9 and TRBJ1-1): DSGVTQTPKHLITATGQRVTLRCSPRSGDLSVYWYQQSLDQGLQFLIQYYNGEERAKGNILERFSAQQFPDLHSELNLSSLELGDSALYFCASSVVETGEAFFGQGTRLTVV.

The CDR3 sequence: CASSIEGFNEKLFF. As DNA, the CDR3 is TGTGCCAGTAGTATAGAGGGGTTTAATGAAAAACTGTTTTTT. The J gene is TRBJ1-4, the V gene TRBV19, with D uncertain. CDR3 length: 14 residues. Trimming took off 0 bases at V and 4 bases at J, with 6 bases between the two ends. Germline assignment: CDR1 LNHDA and CDR2 SQIVND (reference sequence). Using reference TRBV19 and TRBJ1-4 for the parts outside the CDR3, the full variable domain is DGGITQSPKYLFRKEGQNVTLSCEQNLNHDAMYWYRQDPGQGLRLIYYSQIVNDFQKGDIAEGYSVSREKKESFPLTVTSAQKNPTAFYLCASSIEGFNEKLFFGSGTQLSVL.

On this clone: Other DNA sequences within the sample encode an identical CDR3. The chain couples TRBV7-8 to TRBJ1-2; D uncertain. The germline gives CDR1 SGHVS, CDR2 FQNEAQ. CDR3 size: 13 residues. Trimming cost V 5 bases and J 2 bases, with 9 bases left between them. CDR3 DNA sequence: TGTGCCAGCAGCCCGGACCGAAACTATGGCTACACCTTC. Amino acid sequence: CASSPDRNYGYTF.

This clone occurred a few times. This chain connects TRBV15 to TRBJ2-7, with 8 nucleotides matching TRBD2. From germline, CDR1 is LNHNV and CDR2 YYDKDF (reference sequence). The CDR3 is 15 residues long. V lost 0 bases, J lost 2 bases, and 3 bases stayed unmatched. The CDR3: CATSRDRGGPYEQYF. In DNA form, the CDR3 reads TGTGCCACCAGCAGAGATCGGGGGGGTCCCTACGAGCAGTACTTC.

The chain couples TRBV6-6 to TRBJ2-3; D is undetermined. The CDR3 covers 12 residues. Trimming pared 6 bases from V and 6 bases from J, leaving 10 bases between. From germline, CDR1 is MNHNY and CDR2 SVGAGI (reference sequence). In DNA, the CDR3 is TGTGCCAGCAGCCCATCGGCTGATACGCAGTATTTT. Amino acids: CASSPSADTQYF.

The chain couples TRBV4-3 to TRBJ1-4; D gene uncertain. The CDR3 loop spans 16 amino acids. Looked up from germline, CDR1 is LGHNA and CDR2 is YSLEER. Trimming shortened V by 0 bases and J by 0 bases, and 8 bases separated the two germline ends. CDR3 DNA sequence: TGCGCCAGCAGCCAAGATAGTGGGGCAACTAATGAAAAACTGTTTTTT. Translation: CASSQDSGATNEKLFF.

The table lists this clone with a few counts. V gene TRBV29-1 combines with J gene TRBJ2-2; D gene uncertain. Germline CDR1 reads SQVTM; CDR2 reads ANQGSEA. Deletions cut 4 bases from V and 4 bases from J, with 7 bases between. The CDR3 loop spans 12 amino acids. The CDR3 DNA reads as TGCAGCGTTGGGAAAGGCACCGGGGAGCTGTTTTTT. This translates into CSVGKGTGELFF.

Here the CDR3 reads CASSLSLGTDTQYF. CDR3 bases: TGTGCCAGCAGCCTTAGTTTAGGCACAGATACGCAGTATTTT. The genes are TRBV6-5 and TRBJ2-3; no clear D. This CDR3 spans 14 amino acids. Between the trimmed V and J ends, which lost 6 bases and 1 base, there was a span of 11 bases. Looked up from germline, CDR1 is MNHEY and CDR2 is SVGAGI.

The chain recombines TRBV5-5 with TRBJ1-3, with 8 bases aligning to TRBD1. Germline trimming cut 0 bases from V and 4 bases from J; bases unmatched to any gene: 6. The CDR3 runs 16 residues. Germline CDR1 and CDR2: SGHKS and YYEKEE (reference sequence). This CDR3 reads CASSLANRGLGNTIYF. The CDR3, as DNA: TGTGCCAGCAGCTTGGCCAACAGGGGGTTAGGAAACACCATATATTTT.

The V call is TRBV10-3, the J call TRBJ2-1; possible D gene TRBD2, 6 bases. V was cut by 6 bases and J by 0 bases, with 18 bases left in between. The CDR3 sequence is 17 residues long. CDR1 and CDR2 from the germline V gene are ENHRY and SYGVKD. The CDR3 sequence: CAISPGLPTASYNEQFF. For the CDR3, the DNA is TGTGCCATCAGCCCGGGACTCCCCACGGCCTCCTACAATGAGCAGTTCTTC.

The V gene is TRBV30, the J gene TRBJ2-5; D is ambiguous. The CDR3 loop spans 11 amino acids. Per germline, CDR1 GTSNPN and CDR2 SVGIG (reference sequence). Trimming took 6 bases from V and 2 from J, leaving 7 bases between them. The CDR3 nucleotides read TGTGCCTGCCGAGTACAAGAGACCCAGTACTTC. Translated: CACRVQETQYF.

J is TRBJ1-3 and V is TRBV11-3; weak D call: TRBD1 (5 bases). The CDR3 runs 16 residues. The ends were cut back, 4 bases at V and 3 bases at J, with 16 bases in the middle. Germline-derived CDR1 and CDR2 are SGHNT and YENEEA. The CDR3 sequence is CASSSSSGRLGNTIYF. CDR3 nucleotide sequence: TGTGCCAGCAGCTCATCCTCAGGGCGCCTTGGAAACACCATATATTTT.

The V call is TRBV18, the J call TRBJ1-2; the D is unclear. This CDR3 contains 14 residues. V dropped 2 bases and J dropped 7 bases, with 14 bases sitting between them. The germline V gene encodes CDR1 KGHSH and CDR2 LQKENI. The CDR3 nucleotides are TGTGCCAGCTCACCAAGTTCGGGGATCAGTGGCTACACCTTC. Its protein is CASSPSSGISGYTF.

The rearrangement links TRBV4-3 to TRBJ1-1; D uncertain. This CDR3 has 18 residues. V was cut by 0 bases and J by 0 bases, with 17 bases left in between. From germline, CDR1 is LGHNA and CDR2 YSLEER. The CDR3 bases are TGCGCCAGCAGCCAAGACCCCCCCTCTGTCGACATGAACACTGAAGCTTTCTTT. Encoded protein: CASSQDPPSVDMNTEAFF.

This chain connects TRBV28 to TRBJ2-7; 11 nucleotides line up with TRBD2. Germline V gene data show CDR1 as MDHEN and CDR2 as SYDVKM. Trimming cost V 2 bases and J 0 bases; bases outside gene matches: 18. The CDR3 has 21 amino acids. CDR3 DNA: TGTGCCAGCAGTTTAAGACTAGCGGGAACGCGTATAATATCCCCCTCCTACGAGCAGTACTTC. Translating it yields CASSLRLAGTRIISPSYEQYF.

The chain joins TRBV12-3 or TRBV12-4 to TRBJ2-2, with D hard to call. V dropped 2 bases and J dropped 7 bases, with 5 bases sitting between them. The CDR3 runs to 12 residues. The DNA for the CDR3 is TGTGCCAGCAGTTTATCCGACGGGGAGCTGTTTTTT. This sequence encodes CASSLSDGELFF.

This chain connects TRBV28 to TRBJ2-7; D is unresolved. The CDR3 totals 14 residues. Germline CDR1 is MDHEN and CDR2 is SYDVKM. V was trimmed by 0 bases and J by 0 bases, leaving 6 bases between them. The DNA of the CDR3 is TGTGCCAGCAGTTTATGGGGCAGCTCCTACGAGCAGTACTTC. Translated, it gives CASSLWGSSYEQYF.

The CDR3 bases are TGCGCCAGCAGCACGGGACTGGGGCCCCCGGACACTGAAGCTTTCTTT. Translating gives CASSTGLGPPDTEAFF. This chain joins TRBV5-1 and TRBJ1-1, with D possibly matching TRBD1 (5 bases). Germline-derived CDR1 and CDR2 are SGHRS and YFSETQ. V lost 4 bases and J 3 bases, leaving 19 bases between the germline ends. This CDR3 spans 16 amino acids.

The chain is built from TRBV29-1 and TRBJ1-1; D gene uncertain. The CDR3 contains 11 residues. V was shortened by 7 bases and J by 5 bases, with 11 bases between the two germline ends. Germline CDR1 and CDR2: SQVTM and ANQGSEA. The CDR3 coding sequence is TGCAGCGCCGGACGAGGGACTGAAGCTTTCTTT. It is translated as CSAGRGTEAFF.

V is TRBV11-3 and J is TRBJ1-2; 8 nucleotides line up with TRBD1. Per germline, CDR1 SGHNT and CDR2 YENEEA. Losses at the gene ends were 2 bases for V and 7 bases for J; bases not matched to a gene: 6. This CDR3 region has 14 residues. The CDR3 loop is CASSLLQGEGGYTF. CDR3 sequence (DNA): TGTGCCAGCAGCTTACTACAGGGGGAGGGTGGCTACACCTTC.

This sequence joins TRBV13 and TRBJ1-1; TRBD1 matches 8 bases. The CDR3 spans 14 residues. The junction had 9 bases not matched to a gene; V was cut back by 5 bases and J by 7 bases. CDR1 and CDR2 from the germline V gene are PRHDT and FYEKMQ (reference sequence). The CDR3 region has the DNA TGTGCCAGCAGCCCCTGGACAGGGCGACATGAAGCTTTCTTT. It yields the protein CASSPWTGRHEAFF.

The rearrangement joins TRBV5-4 to TRBJ2-2; D call uncertain. Trimming shortened V by 4 bases and J by 8 bases, and 18 bases separated the two germline ends. Germline V lookup: CDR1 SGHNT, CDR2 YYREEE (reference sequence). The CDR3 consists of 15 residues. CDR3 coding DNA: TGTGCCAGCAGCCCATGGACCAACCCCCATGGGGAGCTGTTTTTT. It codes for CASSPWTNPHGELFF. The variable domain in full, completed from reference TRBV5-4 and TRBJ2-2, reads ETGVTQSPTHLIKTRGQQVTLRCSSQSGHNTVSWYQQALGQGPQFIFQYYREEENGRGNFPPRFSGLQFPNYSSELNVNALELDDSALYLCASSPWTNPHGELFFGEGSRLTVL.

V and J are TRBV6-5 and TRBJ1-5; D remains ambiguous. V lost 8 bases and J 3 bases, leaving 11 bases between the germline ends. This CDR3 spans 13 amino acids. Germline values: CDR1 MNHEY, CDR2 SVGAGI. The CDR3 reads CASGRGSNQPQHF. CDR3 DNA: TGTGCCAGCGGTCGAGGGTCCAATCAGCCCCAGCATTTT.